The rows below give T cell receptor beta chains drawn from one sample of a study of T cell responses to AZD1222 COVID-19 vaccine. Clones were sequenced by immunoSEQ multiplex PCR, and TCRdb holds only the in-frame ones, with some missing. There are approximately 120,000 clones in the sample; approximately 91% occur only once, and 7.5% lies in the top ten. The specimen comprised peripheral blood, sampled on day 0 of AZD1222 vaccination. These receptors were collected from an adult in good health. Both conserved end residues are part of each CDR3. Fields, in order: V gene, J gene, D gene, clone size, CDR3 DNA, CDR3 protein. D genes are given only for firm matches. A row's size may be missing; if present it is once, few, many or a size class.

TRBV7-3,TRBJ2-7,TRBD1,NA,TGTGCCAGCAGCAAGGGACAGGGGAGCGACGAGCAGTACTTC,CASSKGQGSDEQYF
TRBV25-1,TRBJ1-4,TRBD1,NA,TGTGCCAGCAGTGAATGGGCAGGGGGGGAAAAACTGTTTTTT,CASSEWAGGEKLFF
TRBV7-9,TRBJ1-4,NA,NA,TGTGCCAGCAGCTTATTGGGGGTTCCTGAAAAACTGTTTTTT,CASSLLGVPEKLFF
TRBV10-2,TRBJ2-1,NA,NA,TGCGCCAGCAGGGAAGGGGGAAGCTCCTACAATGAGCAGTTCTTC,CASREGGSSYNEQFF
TRBV10-3,TRBJ1-6,NA,once,TGTGCCATCAGGGGGGCCTCGGATTCACCCCTCCACTTT,CAIRGASDSPLHF
TRBV5-5,TRBJ1-6,NA,NA,TGTGCCAGCAGCTTGAACGACAGGTGGAATTCACCCCTCCACTTT,CASSLNDRWNSPLHF
TRBV11-3,TRBJ2-3,TRBD1,NA,TGTGCCAGCAGCACCCAGGGGGTGGATACGCAGTATTTT,CASSTQGVDTQYF
TRBV7-2,TRBJ2-1,TRBD2,NA,TGTGCCAGCAGCTTAGTGGCTAGCGGGGGTTTTGGCGGGGAGCAGTTCTTC,CASSLVASGGFGGEQFF
TRBV10-3,TRBJ1-5,TRBD1,NA,TGTGCCGCTTCACGGGACAGGGGAAATCAGCCCCAGCATTTT,CAASRDRGNQPQHF
TRBV24-1,TRBJ2-1,NA,NA,TGTGCCACCAGTGAGGGGGGGACACGCTCCTACAATGAGCAGTTCTTC,CATSEGGTRSYNEQFF
TRBV27,TRBJ1-2,NA,NA,TGTGCCAGCCGTCTCTCAACGGGGGCCTTTGGCTATGGCTACACCTTC,CASRLSTGAFGYGYTF
TRBV11-2,TRBJ1-2,TRBD1,NA,TGTGCCAGCAGCTTGGGCCAGGGGGGGATCTATGGCTACACCTTC,CASSLGQGGIYGYTF
TRBV5-8,TRBJ1-5,NA,once,TGTGCCAGCAGCCCCGGGACACTCAGCAATCAGCCCCAGCATTTT,CASSPGTLSNQPQHF
TRBV12-5,TRBJ1-3,NA,NA,TGTGCTAGTGGTTTGGTTTCTCCGGGTTGGAACACCATATATTTT,CASGLVSPGWNTIYF
TRBV6-5,TRBJ1-2,NA,NA,TGTGCCAGCAGAAGACAGAACTATGGCTACACCTTC,CASRRQNYGYTF
TRBV19,TRBJ2-7,NA,NA,TGTGCCAGTAGTATAGGGGGGTTCTCCTACGAGCAGTACTTC,CASSIGGFSYEQYF
TRBV7-9,TRBJ2-7,TRBD1,NA,TGTGCCAGCAGCAGACAGGGGTCCTACGAGCAGTACTTC,CASSRQGSYEQYF
TRBV11-2,TRBJ2-7,TRBD2,NA,TGTGCCAGCAGCTTAGTAGCGGGGCCCTACGAGCAGTACTTC,CASSLVAGPYEQYF
TRBV25-1,TRBJ2-5,TRBD1,NA,TGTGCCAGCAGAGGACAGGACCAAGAGACCCAGTACTTC,CASRGQDQETQYF
TRBV30,TRBJ2-7,NA,once,TGTGCCCTAGGGTCTTCCTACGAGCAGTACTTC,CALGSSYEQYF
TRBV5-6,TRBJ2-2,NA,NA,TGTGCCAGCAGCCTCTGGACCGCGAACACCGGGGAGCTGTTTTTT,CASSLWTANTGELFF
TRBV10-1,TRBJ2-3,TRBD2,once,TGCGCCAGCAGTGATCCCCACTGGGGGGGAAGGACAGATACGCAGTATTTT,CASSDPHWGGRTDTQYF
TRBV18,TRBJ1-1,NA,NA,TGTGCCAGCTCATGGGATAGACAGACTGAAGCTTTCTTT,CASSWDRQTEAFF
TRBV4-1,TRBJ2-1,NA,NA,TGCGCCAGCGGTCATCCCCCCCAAGGTGGGCAGTTCTTC,CASGHPPQGGQFF
TRBV9,TRBJ1-1,NA,once,TGTGCCAGCTCCGGAGGTTTGAACACTGAAGCTTTCTTT,CASSGGLNTEAFF
TRBV27,TRBJ1-2,NA,NA,TGTGCCAGCAGGGGACACTCTAACTATGGCTACACCTTC,CASRGHSNYGYTF
TRBV4-1,TRBJ1-1,NA,NA,TGCGCCAGCAGCCACGCTAGGCACCAGAACACTGAAGCTTTCTTT,CASSHARHQNTEAFF
TRBV5-1,TRBJ1-2,TRBD1,NA,TGCGCCAGCAGCTTGGCTCCCACTACGGGACAGGGGAGTGGTGGCTACACCTTC,CASSLAPTTGQGSGGYTF
TRBV2,TRBJ2-5,TRBD2,NA,TGTGCCAGCAGTGAAGCGGGAGGGCCTTTGAAGACCCAGTACTTC,CASSEAGGPLKTQYF
TRBV5-5,TRBJ2-2,NA,once,TGTGCCAGCAGCTTGGGGGGGATCGACACCGGGGAGCTGTTTTTT,CASSLGGIDTGELFF
TRBV7-6,TRBJ2-1,NA,NA,TGTGCCAGCAGCTTAGTCGCCCCTTTCCAGGATGAGCAGTTCTTC,CASSLVAPFQDEQFF
TRBV21-1,TRBJ1-2,NA,NA,TGTGCCAGCAGCAAGTCCAAGGGGGGCGGCTATGGCTACACCTTC,CASSKSKGGGYGYTF
TRBV5-1,TRBJ1-2,NA,NA,TGCGCCAGCAGCTTGGACAGCCTTTATGGCTACACCTTC,CASSLDSLYGYTF
TRBV6-5,TRBJ1-1,NA,NA,TGTGCCAGCAGGACAGTTTTGAACACTGAAGCTTTCTTT,CASRTVLNTEAFF
TRBV2,TRBJ2-1,TRBD2,NA,TGTGCCAGCAGTGAATTTTCGACTAGCGGGAGATTCGATGAGCAGTTCTTC,CASSEFSTSGRFDEQFF
TRBV5-6,TRBJ1-6,NA,NA,TGTGCCAGCAGCTGGGGACGGGGTGAGTCGCTACCCCTCCACTTT,CASSWGRGESLPLHF
TRBV18,TRBJ1-1,TRBD1,NA,TGTGCCAGCCGAGGTACGGGACAGGACACTGAAGCTTTCTTT,CASRGTGQDTEAFF
TRBV5-6,TRBJ1-5,NA,NA,TGTGCCAGCAGCCGTTTGGGAGGTAGCAATCAGCCCCAGCATTTT,CASSRLGGSNQPQHF
TRBV5-4,TRBJ2-7,NA,NA,TGTGCCAGCAGCTTCTCGCCATCCGGAACCTACGAGCAGTACTTC,CASSFSPSGTYEQYF
TRBV28,TRBJ2-1,NA,NA,TGTGCCAGCGGGGGGCACGGGAATGAGCAGTTCTTC,CASGGHGNEQFF
TRBV3-1/TRBV3-2,TRBJ2-3,NA,NA,TGTGCCAGCAGCCAAGATGGGTGGGCAGGGCGTGGTACGCAGTATTTT,CASSQDGWAGRGTQYF
TRBV29-1,TRBJ1-4,TRBD1,once,TGCAGCGTTTCGCTCCTACCGGGACAGGGGGACTGGGGAAATGAAAAACTGTTTTTT,CSVSLLPGQGDWGNEKLFF
TRBV7-8,TRBJ1-2,NA,NA,TGTGCCAGCAGCCCACGATTCGACAGATTCTATGGCTACACCTTC,CASSPRFDRFYGYTF
TRBV16,TRBJ1-2,TRBD1,NA,TGTGCCAGCAGCCAGGGGACAGGACTTAACTATGGCTACACCTTC,CASSQGTGLNYGYTF
TRBV27,TRBJ1-4,TRBD1,few,TGTGCCAGCAGTGGGCGAAGACAGGGAAGGAGTGAAAAACTGTTTTTT,CASSGRRQGRSEKLFF
TRBV7-6,TRBJ1-6,NA,few,TGTGCCAGCAGCTTATCGGGGATCAATAATTCACCCCTCCACTTT,CASSLSGINNSPLHF
TRBV4-3,TRBJ1-2,NA,NA,TGCGCCAGCAGCCAGGGGGTTGGGGAAGGTGGCTACACCTTC,CASSQGVGEGGYTF
TRBV5-5,TRBJ1-5,NA,NA,TGTGCCAGCAGCTTGGCGGCAGGGTCTGAGAGCAATCAGCCCCAGCATTTT,CASSLAAGSESNQPQHF
TRBV7-2,TRBJ1-1,TRBD1,NA,TGTGCCAGCGGGAATCAGGGGGACACTGAAGCTTTCTTT,CASGNQGDTEAFF
TRBV6-5,TRBJ2-5,NA,once,TGTGCCAGCAGTCCTGCCTGGACTTCCCAAGAGACCCAGTACTTC,CASSPAWTSQETQYF
TRBV19,TRBJ1-1,NA,NA,TGTGCCAGTCTCCGGACTGTGGGTGGGAACACTGAAGCTTTCTTT,CASLRTVGGNTEAFF
TRBV28,TRBJ1-2,TRBD1,NA,TGTGCCAGCAGTACCGGGACAGGGGCTATCCTTACCTATGGCTACACCTTC,CASSTGTGAILTYGYTF